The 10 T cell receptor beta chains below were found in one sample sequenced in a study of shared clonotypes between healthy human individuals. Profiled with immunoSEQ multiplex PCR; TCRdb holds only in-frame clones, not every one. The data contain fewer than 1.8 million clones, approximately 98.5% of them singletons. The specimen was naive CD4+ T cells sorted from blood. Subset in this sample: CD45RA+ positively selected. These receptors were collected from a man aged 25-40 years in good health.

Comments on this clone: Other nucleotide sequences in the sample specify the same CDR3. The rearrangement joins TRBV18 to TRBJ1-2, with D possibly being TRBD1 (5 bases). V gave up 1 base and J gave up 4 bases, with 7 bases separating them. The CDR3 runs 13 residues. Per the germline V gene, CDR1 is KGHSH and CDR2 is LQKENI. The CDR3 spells CASSPLDSYGYTF. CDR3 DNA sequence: TGTGCCAGCTCACCACTCGACAGCTATGGCTACACCTTC.

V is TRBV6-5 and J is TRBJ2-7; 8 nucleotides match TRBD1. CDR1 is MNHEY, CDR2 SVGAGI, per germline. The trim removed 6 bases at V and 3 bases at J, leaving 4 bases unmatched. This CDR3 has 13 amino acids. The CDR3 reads CASRITGGYEQYF. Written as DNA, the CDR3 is TGTGCCAGCAGAATAACAGGGGGCTACGAGCAGTACTTC.

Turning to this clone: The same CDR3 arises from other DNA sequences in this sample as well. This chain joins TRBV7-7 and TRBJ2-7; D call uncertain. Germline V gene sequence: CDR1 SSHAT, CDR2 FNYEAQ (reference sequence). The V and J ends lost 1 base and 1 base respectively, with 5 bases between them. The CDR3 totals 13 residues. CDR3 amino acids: CASSLGASYEQYF. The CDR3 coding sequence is TGTGCCAGCAGCTTAGGGGCTTCCTACGAGCAGTACTTC.

The chain's CDR3 is CASSPLGGEDTQYF. DNA for the CDR3: TGTGCCAGCAGTCCCTTGGGTGGAGAGGATACGCAGTATTTT. The V and J genes are TRBV6-5 and TRBJ2-3; unclear D gene. This CDR3 is 14 amino acids long. Looked up from germline, CDR1 is MNHEY and CDR2 is SVGAGI. The germline V and J ends were trimmed by 5 bases and 6 bases, with 15 bases remaining between them.

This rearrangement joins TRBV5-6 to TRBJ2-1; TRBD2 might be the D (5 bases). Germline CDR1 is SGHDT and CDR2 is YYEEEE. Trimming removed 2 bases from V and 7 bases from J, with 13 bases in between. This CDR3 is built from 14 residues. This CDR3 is CASSLLAPGNEQFF. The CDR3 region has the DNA TGTGCCAGCAGCTTATTGGCCCCGGGGAATGAGCAGTTCTTC.

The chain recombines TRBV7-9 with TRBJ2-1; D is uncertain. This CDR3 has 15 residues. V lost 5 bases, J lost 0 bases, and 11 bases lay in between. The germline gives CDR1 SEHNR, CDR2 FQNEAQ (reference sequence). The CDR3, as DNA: TGTGCCAGCAGCATGGGAAGAAGCTCCTACAATGAGCAGTTCTTC. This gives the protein CASSMGRSSYNEQFF.

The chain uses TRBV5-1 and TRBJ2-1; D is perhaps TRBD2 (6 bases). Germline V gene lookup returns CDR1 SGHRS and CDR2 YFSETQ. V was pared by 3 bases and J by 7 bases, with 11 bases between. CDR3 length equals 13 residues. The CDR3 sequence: CASSWPSVNEQFF. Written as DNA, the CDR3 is TGCGCCAGCAGCTGGCCTAGCGTTAATGAGCAGTTCTTC.

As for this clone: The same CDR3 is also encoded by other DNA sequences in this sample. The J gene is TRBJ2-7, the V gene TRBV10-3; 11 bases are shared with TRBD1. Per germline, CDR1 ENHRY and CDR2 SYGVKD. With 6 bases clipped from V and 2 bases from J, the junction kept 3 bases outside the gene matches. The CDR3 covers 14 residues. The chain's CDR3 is CAIRPGQGAYEQYF. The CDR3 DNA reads TGTGCCATCAGACCGGGACAGGGGGCCTACGAGCAGTACTTC.

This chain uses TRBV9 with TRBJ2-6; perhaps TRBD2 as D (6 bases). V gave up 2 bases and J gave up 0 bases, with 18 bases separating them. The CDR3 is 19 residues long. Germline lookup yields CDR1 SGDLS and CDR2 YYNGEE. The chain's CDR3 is CASSVSTGTRYSGANVLTF. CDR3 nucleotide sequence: TGTGCCAGCAGCGTCTCAACCGGGACTCGCTACTCTGGGGCCAACGTCCTGACTTTC.

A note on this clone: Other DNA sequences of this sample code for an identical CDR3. CDR3 loop: CASSAGLAGDNEQFF. CDR3 in DNA: TGTGCCAGCTCCGCCGGACTAGCGGGAGACAATGAGCAGTTCTTC. The chain uses TRBV18 and TRBJ2-1; TRBD2 matches 13 bases. The V gene's germline CDR1 is KGHSH and CDR2 LQKENI. This CDR3 has 15 amino acids. Germline trimming cut 6 bases from V and 5 bases from J; bases unmatched to any gene: 4.